Reported below is one TCR beta chain. There are a few counts of this clone. This receptor's antigen is unknown. No base quality information exists; no much larger clone differs at one position. The record originates from a study of shared T cell receptors in the human thymus (dated by TCRdb to the early 2020s). Describing the broader study: The study examined how self-reactive, shared T-cell receptor alpha chains are generated in the human thymus.

The method behind the library was the immunoSEQ multiplex PCR assay. This is the immuneACCESS table as TCRdb keeps it, with only in-frame sequences that have V and J called. A part of the clones is gone; compared with another copy, unresolved V genes explain less than half, and the rest is unexplained. The sample profile shows approximately 660,000 clones; around nine tenths of them were found once. The ten largest clones take up about 0.01% of the sample. V ends up 10 bases short and J 2 bases short, with an unmatched junction base count of 12. From cysteine to phenylalanine, the CDR3 is 15 amino acids long. Just the 45-base CDR3 DNA is kept, in frame starting at base 1. CDR1 and CDR2 are drawn from the germline V gene: MDHEN, SYDVKM. These data are also associated with another study on human thymus T cells. The other study reports the following: Immunologically healthy infants undergoing open corrective cardiac surgery for congenital heart defects in Finland were used as donors. Thymus tissue was collected as surgical resects that were removed during corrective cardiac surgery. Usage of V and J gene segments appeared to be biased in both the thymic and the peripheral blood repertoires. According to the related research, thymic TCR repertoires were highly overlapping among unrelated individuals. The study described the TCR alpha and beta repertoires in fewer than 10 infant thymus samples and four matching peripheral blood samples. The infant donors were roughly 7 to 244 days old, and the cohort included a handful of males and two females. After being mechanically released from the tissue, thymocytes were kept at -70 degrees C in pellets of about 8.5-32 million cells. A QIAsymphony instrument was used to extract genomic DNA from the frozen cell pellets. Using the immunoSEQ multiplex PCR assay, the TCRB and TCRAD loci were amplified from a standardized quantity of quality-controlled genomic DNA. The amplicons covered the V(D)J region and were long enough to include the CDR3 and to identify the V and J genes. Amplicon sequencing was performed on an Illumina platform through the commercial immunoSEQ service. Corrections for primer bias and sequencing errors followed previously described methods, while TCRAD and TCRB definitions were based on the IMGT database. immunoSEQ Analyzer 3.0 and VDJTools were used for repertoire analysis, which covered basic statistics, V/J segment usage, diversity estimates, rarefaction and pairwise overlap. Diversity was estimated using the Chao1, ChaoE, Efron-Thisted, Shannon and inverse Simpson indices, and was also estimated on datasets down-sampled to the size of the smallest sample. For repertoire overlap, CDR3 nucleotide sequence, V gene and J gene had to match strictly, and clustering was done by Jaccard-based multidimensional scaling. On average, approximately 790,000 unique TCRB clonotypes were obtained from thymus samples, compared with about 84,000 from blood samples.

This sequence was found in a boy under two years old with a congenital heart defect. Donor details come from another sample of the same person, matched by shared clones. Sequenced input: thymocytes. This chain joins TRBV28 to TRBJ2-3; TRBD1 aligns with 7 central bases. The bases read TGTGCCACCCACAGGGGCTCACCATCCACAGATACGCAGTATTTT. Translation gives CATHRGSPSTDTQYF. Reference TRBV28 and TRBJ2-3 proteins supply the regions before and after the CDR3; the full variable domain is: DVKVTQSSRYLVKRTGEKVFLECVQDMDHENMFWYRQDPGLGLRLIYFSYDVKMKEKGDIPEGYSVSREKKERFSLILESASTNQTSMYLCATHRGSPSTDTQYFGPGTRLTVL.